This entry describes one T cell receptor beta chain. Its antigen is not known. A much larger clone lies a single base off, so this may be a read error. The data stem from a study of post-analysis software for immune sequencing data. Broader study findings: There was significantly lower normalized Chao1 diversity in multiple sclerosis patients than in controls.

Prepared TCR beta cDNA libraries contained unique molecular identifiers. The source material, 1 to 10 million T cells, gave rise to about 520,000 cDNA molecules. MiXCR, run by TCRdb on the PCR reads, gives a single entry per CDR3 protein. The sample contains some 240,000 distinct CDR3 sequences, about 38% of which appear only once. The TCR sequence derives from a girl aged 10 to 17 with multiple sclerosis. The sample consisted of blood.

CDR3 amino acids: CACSGGVNEKLFF. CDR3 coding DNA: TGTGCCTGCAGTGGGGGAGTTAATGAAAAACTGTTTTTT. This chain links TRBV11-2 with TRBJ1-4, with D maybe TRBD1 (5 bases). There are 13 residues in the CDR3. Germline V lookup: CDR1 SGHAT, CDR2 FQNNGV.